This T cell receptor (beta chain) was retrieved from a study of control samples from healthy donors and cancer patients. Germline lookup yields CDR1 WSHSY and CDR2 SAAADI. V lost 8 bases and J lost 3; bases outside the gene matches: 11. This CDR3 has 16 amino acids. The table came from immunoSEQ multiplex PCR; TCRdb's copy has only in-frame clones and leaves some out. The profile shows approximately 150,000 clones, approximately 89% of them singletons. This clone was seen only once. The receptor's source is a man in his fifties or sixties with head and neck cancer. The gene calls are TRBV10-2 and TRBJ2-2; 8 bases agree with TRBD2. The sequenced material came from PBMCs. The CDR3 DNA reads as TGCGCCAGCGGCGAGAGCGGGAGCTTGGACACCGGGGAGCTGTTTTTT. Its protein is CASGESGSLDTGELFF.